A single T cell receptor beta chain is shown here with its context. Its antigen is unidentified. This entry comes from a study of T-cell reconstitution after alpha-beta-depleted transplantation in children. The CDR3 is 12 residues long. Per germline, CDR1 SGHRS and CDR2 YFSETQ. The germline V and J ends were trimmed by 4 bases and 6 bases, with 10 bases remaining between them. Findings and limits, study-wide: Newly made T cells mostly supplied T-cell counts and diversity one year after transplant. Roughly two months post-transplant, alpha-beta T cells reportedly originated from several hundred graft clones that had expanded.

The authors prepared the TCRbeta library with unique molecular identifiers. MiXCR was run by TCRdb on the PCR reads, yielding one entry per CDR3 protein. Of tens of thousands of distinct CDR3 sequences listed, roughly 8.7% are singletons. This clonotype originated in a male patient between 2 and 15 years old who had a stem cell transplant for chronic granulomatous disease, so the T cells may come from the graft donor. The sequences come from PBMCs, mostly from graft donor cells, collected 60 days after TCRalphabeta/CD19-depleted stem cell transplant. The chain couples TRBV5-1 to TRBJ1-2; D remains unclear. The CDR3 sequence is CASSPQGHGYTF. The CDR3 DNA sequence: TGCGCCAGCAGCCCCCAAGGGCATGGCTACACCTTC.